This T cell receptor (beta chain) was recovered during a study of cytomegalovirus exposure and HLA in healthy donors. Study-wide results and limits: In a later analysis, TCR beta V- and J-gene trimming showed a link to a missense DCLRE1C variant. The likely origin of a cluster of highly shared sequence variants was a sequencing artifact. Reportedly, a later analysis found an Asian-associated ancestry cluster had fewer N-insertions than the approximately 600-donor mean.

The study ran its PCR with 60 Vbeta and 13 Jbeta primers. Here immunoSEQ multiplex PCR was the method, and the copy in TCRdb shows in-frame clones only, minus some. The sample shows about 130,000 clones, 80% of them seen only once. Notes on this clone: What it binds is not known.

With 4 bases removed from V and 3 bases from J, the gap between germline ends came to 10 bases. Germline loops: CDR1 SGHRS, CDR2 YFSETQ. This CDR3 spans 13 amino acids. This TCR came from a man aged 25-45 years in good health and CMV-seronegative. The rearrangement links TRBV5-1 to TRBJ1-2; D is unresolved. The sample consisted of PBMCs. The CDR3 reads CASSGKEYYGYTF. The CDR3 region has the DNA TGCGCCAGCAGCGGCAAGGAGTACTATGGCTACACCTTC.